The 8 T cell receptor beta chains presented below share a single source sample, sequenced in a study of T-cell reconstitution after alpha-beta-depleted transplantation in children (dated by TCRdb to about 2016). Library preparation used PCR. Sequenced using an Illumina HiSeq 2500. TCR library preparation used molecular barcoding, with unique molecular identifiers applied to normalize quantification of the TCRbeta repertoire. Clones were called with MiXCR by TCRdb after fastp trimmed the public reads at Q25, and only in-frame beta chains were retained. Duplicate CDR3 protein sequences are folded into a single record with the most common DNA and genes. The sample data list around 240,000 distinct CDR3 sequences, and 7.5% to 10% of these were observed just once. The leading ten clones occupy 5% to 5.5% of the sample. The source was PBMCs from the stem cell graft donor, collected from the stem cell graft. The receptors were sampled from a human donor who donated a stem cell graft to a child with SCID.

This rearrangement joins TRBV7-3 to TRBJ1-2; 9 positions agree with TRBD1. The CDR3 spans 13 residues. Germline V gene data show CDR1 as SGHTA and CDR2 as FQGTGA. Trimming removed 5 bases from V and 8 bases from J; junction bases left unmatched: 6. The CDR3 protein is CASSRDRDQGYTF. Here the CDR3 DNA reads TGTGCCAGCAGCAGGGACAGGGACCAGGGCTACACCTTC.

In regard to this clonotype: This CDR3 is missing its conserved last phenylalanine or tryptophan, likely due to a read error. V is TRBV5-1 and J is TRBJ2-1; the D gene could be TRBD1 or TRBD2 (5 bases each). CDR1 is SGHRS and CDR2 is YFSETQ in the germline V gene. The CDR3 extends over 16 amino acids. This chain's CDR3 is CSSSLEGTQAYNEQFS. The CDR3 DNA sequence: TGCTCCAGCAGCTTGGAAGGGACCCAAGCCTACAATGAGCAGTTCTCC.

In its sample, this clonotype was seen many times. DNA of the CDR3: TGTGCCAGCACCCACGGGGGGTTCACTGAAGCTTTCTTT. Translation gives CASTHGGFTEAFF. V is TRBV7-9 and J is TRBJ1-1; D might be TRBD1 (5 bases). Per the germline V gene, CDR1 is SEHNR and CDR2 is FQNEAQ (reference sequence). Trimming removed 7 bases from V and 4 bases from J, with 13 bases in between. CDR3 length equals 13 residues.

This clonotype came up many times. The gene calls are TRBV7-2 and TRBJ2-7, with TRBD1 as a possible D gene (5 bases). Germline-derived CDR1 and CDR2 are SGHTA and FQGNSA. Trimming pared 5 bases from V and 3 bases from J, leaving 14 bases between. The CDR3 loop spans 14 amino acids. The CDR3 region has the DNA TGTGCCAGCAGCCTTCTGGGGCAGCTCTACGAGCAGTACTTC. This encodes CASSLLGQLYEQYF.

This clonotype was recorded at least ten times. The chain links TRBV16 to TRBJ1-5; 8 bases are shared with TRBD1. CDR3 length: 16 residues. V trimming: 4 bases; J trimming: 3 bases; junction bases outside the gene matches: 8. The V gene's germline CDR1 is KGHSY and CDR2 FQNENV. The CDR3: CASSPTQGANNQPQHF. CDR3 in DNA: TGTGCCAGCAGCCCAACTCAGGGGGCGAACAATCAGCCCCAGCATTTT.

This clonotype was detected ten times or more. The chain combines TRBV5-1 with TRBJ1-4; 7 bases are shared with TRBD1. CDR3 size: 16 residues. The V gene's germline CDR1 is SGHRS and CDR2 YFSETQ. The V gene end was trimmed by 4 bases and the J gene end by 0 bases; junction bases not matched to a gene: 6. The CDR3 region is CASSQGGTATNEKLFF. The CDR3 DNA follows: TGCGCCAGCAGCCAAGGGGGGACAGCAACTAATGAAAAACTGTTTTTT. The full variable domain, with the rest looked up from reference TRBV5-1 and TRBJ1-4, is KAGVTQTPRYLIKTRGQQVTLSCSPISGHRSVSWYQQTPGQGLQFLFEYFSETQRNKGNFPGRFSGRQFSNSRSEMNVSTLELGDSALYLCASSQGGTATNEKLFFGSGTQLSVL.

There are many counts of this clonotype. J is TRBJ2-1 and V is TRBV6-5; D is perhaps TRBD2 (5 bases). The germline V gene has CDR1 MNHEY and CDR2 SVGAGI. V was clipped by 4 bases and J by 6 bases, with 19 bases between them. The CDR3 is made up of 16 amino acids. The CDR3 nucleotides read TGTGCCAGCAGTTCCCCTACTAGTCCCCCTTTCAATGAGCAGTTCTTC. Encoded protein: CASSSPTSPPFNEQFF.

V usage is TRBV5-5 and J usage is TRBJ2-6; TRBD1 might be the D (5 bases). Germline V gives CDR1 SGHKS, CDR2 YYEKEE (reference sequence). V shed 4 bases and J shed 0 bases, with 11 bases lying between them. The CDR3 is 16 residues long. The DNA of the CDR3 is TGTGCCAGCAGCGCGGACGGACACTCTGGGGCCAACGTCCTGACTTTC. This gives the protein CASSADGHSGANVLTF.